This paragraph covers one T cell receptor beta chain sequence. As yet, its antigen is unknown. TCRdb redid the calling of the 5' RACE reads with MiXCR, one entry per CDR3 protein. Found here are over 45,000 distinct CDR3 sequences, approximately 26% of them singletons; the top ten hold around 2%. The sorted Tregs were CD4+CD25+CD127-/low cells. CDR3 size: 16 residues. Trimming pared 6 bases from V and 7 bases from J, leaving 21 bases between. Study-wide results and caveats: Tumor Tregs overlapped most with tumor, then blood, naive CD4+ cells. In terms of TCR gene usage, tumor memory CD4+ T cells clustered together with blood and lymph node memory CD4+ cells, as well as with lymph node naive CD4+ cells.

The sequence was collected from a female donor with breast cancer. V usage is TRBV12-3 or TRBV12-4 and J usage is TRBJ2-2; D tentatively fits TRBD1 or TRBD2 (5 bases each). The source material was tumor-infiltrating Tregs sorted from the breast tumor. Here the CDR3 reads CASRRDRRDGGGELFF. The CDR3 region has the DNA TGTGCCAGCAGAAGGGACCGTCGGGACGGCGGCGGGGAGCTGTTTTTT.